The T cell receptor beta chain described here comes from a study of blood T cell repertoires in COVID-19. The CDR3 is 16 residues long. Germline CDR1 reads ENHRY; CDR2 reads SYGVKD. V lost 3 bases, J lost 1 base, and 4 bases stayed unmatched. Participants were aged about 18 to 95 years, lived in 24 US areas, and enrolled virtually. In the authors' workflow: Estimation of nucleated cell counts relied on the amplification of reference gene primers. Assay used: immunoSEQ multiplex PCR; TCRdb lists only in-frame clones, some missing. For V, J and clone size, that table is used; D and trimming come from the DNA. This table has approximately 220,000 clones, 80% appearing once.

The rearrangement links TRBV10-3 to TRBJ1-1; 11 bases match TRBD1. Material: PBMCs or T cells enriched from blood (not recorded which). This clonotype was obtained from a woman in her forties with acute COVID-19. The DNA of the CDR3 is TGTGCCATCAGTGATCGGACAGGGGGCGCGAACACTGAAGCTTTCTTT. It encodes CAISDRTGGANTEAFF.